This T cell receptor beta chain was obtained from a study of cytomegalovirus exposure and HLA in healthy donors. Germline loops: CDR1 MDHEN, CDR2 SYDVKM. Trimming removed 5 bases from V and 1 base from J, with 9 bases in between. This CDR3 is 15 amino acids long. The PCR was carried out with 60 Vbeta primers and 13 Jbeta primers. Sequencing was performed with immunoSEQ multiplex PCR; in TCRdb, only in-frame clones are kept and a portion is missing. This table has about 150,000 clones, over 55% appearing once. To note about this clone: Its cognate antigen is unknown.

Study outcomes and limitations: Cytomegalovirus-associated TCR beta chains were listed, numbering 164. Later work showed greater clonal expansion in HLA-associated TCR beta chains than in equally common others.

What was sequenced was PBMCs. The rearrangement joins TRBV28 to TRBJ2-6; no clear D. The clonotype was recovered from a man aged 35 to 55 in good health and CMV-seronegative. The CDR3: CASSEARSGANVLTF. The CDR3 coding sequence is TGTGCCAGCAGTGAAGCCCGATCTGGGGCCAACGTCCTGACTTTC.